This TCR beta chain was sequenced for a study of OX40 agonist ivuxolimab in advanced cancers. Study-wide results and caveats: The 0.1-3.0 mg/kg partial responders had among the lowest clonal expansion.

The CDR3 consists of 14 residues. In germline, CDR1 is LNHDA, CDR2 SQIVND (reference sequence). V dropped 3 bases and J dropped 8; count of bases not matched to a gene: 5. Notes on this clone: Antigen specificity is unknown.

Patients had blood sampled at baseline and again on cycle 4 day 1 and cycle 7 day 1. Here immunoSEQ multiplex PCR was the method, and the copy in TCRdb shows in-frame clones only, minus some. The sample consists of 50,000 or so clones, around 88% of them appearing once. The V call is TRBV19, the J call TRBJ2-3; TRBD1 matches at 10 bases. This material consisted of CD4+ or CD8+ T cells sorted from blood, taken in a trial of the OX40 agonist ivuxolimab. The receptor's source is an adult with an advanced solid tumor such as melanoma, head and neck, liver or kidney cancer. CDR3 sequence reads: CASSMGGDRGTQYF. The CDR3 DNA sequence: TGTGCCAGTAGTATGGGAGGGGACAGGGGTACGCAGTATTTT.